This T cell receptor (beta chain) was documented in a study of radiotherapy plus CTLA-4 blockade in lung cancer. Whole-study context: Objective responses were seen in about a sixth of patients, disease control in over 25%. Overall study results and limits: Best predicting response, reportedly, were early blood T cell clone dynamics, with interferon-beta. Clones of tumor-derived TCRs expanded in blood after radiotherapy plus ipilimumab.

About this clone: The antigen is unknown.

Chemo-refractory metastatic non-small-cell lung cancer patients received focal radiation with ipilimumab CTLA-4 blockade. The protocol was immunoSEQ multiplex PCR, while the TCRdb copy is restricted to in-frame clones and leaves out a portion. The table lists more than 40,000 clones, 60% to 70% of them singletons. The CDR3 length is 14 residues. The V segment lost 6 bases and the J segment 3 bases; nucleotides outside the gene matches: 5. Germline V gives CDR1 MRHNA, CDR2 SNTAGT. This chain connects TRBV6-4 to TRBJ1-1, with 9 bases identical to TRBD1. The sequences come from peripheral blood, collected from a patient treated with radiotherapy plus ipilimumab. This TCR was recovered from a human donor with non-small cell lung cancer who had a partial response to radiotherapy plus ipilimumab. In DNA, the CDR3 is TGTGCCAGCAGCGCTACAGGGGGCCACACTGAAGCTTTCTTT. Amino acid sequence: CASSATGGHTEAFF.